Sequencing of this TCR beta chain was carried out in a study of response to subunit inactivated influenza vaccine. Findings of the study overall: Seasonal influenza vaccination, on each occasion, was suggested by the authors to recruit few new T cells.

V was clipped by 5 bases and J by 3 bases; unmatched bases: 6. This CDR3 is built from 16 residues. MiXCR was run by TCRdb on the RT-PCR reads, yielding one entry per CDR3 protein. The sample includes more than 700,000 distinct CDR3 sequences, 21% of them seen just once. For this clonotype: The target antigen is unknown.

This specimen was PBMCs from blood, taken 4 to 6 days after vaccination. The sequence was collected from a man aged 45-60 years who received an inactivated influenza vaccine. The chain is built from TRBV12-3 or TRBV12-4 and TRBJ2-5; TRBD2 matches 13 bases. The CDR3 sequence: CASSIPGLAGKETQYF. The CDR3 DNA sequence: TGTGCCAGCAGTATCCCGGGACTAGCGGGAAAAGAGACCCAGTACTTC.